Listed below are T cell receptor beta chains from one sample, sequenced in a study of early T cells in non-severe SARS-CoV-2 infection. One entry per CDR3 protein results from TCRdb running MiXCR on the 5' RACE reads. The data contain 80,000 to 100,000 distinct CDR3 sequences, over 13% of them singletons. The sequencing sample was made of whole blood. The receptors originated from an adult who was a healthcare worker with PCR-confirmed SARS-CoV-2 infection or an uninfected control (not recorded which). Both conserved end residues are part of each CDR3. Each record gives: clone size, V gene, J gene, D gene, CDR3 DNA, CDR3 protein. D genes are given only for firm matches. Expanded clones get a size class; other rows say once, few or many, or leave the size out.

size: -
V: TRBV29-1
J: TRBJ2-6
D: TRBD2
DNA: TGCAGTATAGCGGGCTTAGATTCCCCGTCTGGGGCCAACGTCCTGACTTTC
CDR3: CSIAGLDSPSGANVLTF

size: -
V: TRBV29-1
J: TRBJ1-1
D: -
DNA: TGCAGCGTTGAGTTCGGGAACACTGAAGCTTTCTTT
CDR3: CSVEFGNTEAFF

size: few
V: TRBV12-5
J: TRBJ2-7
D: TRBD2
DNA: TGTGCTAGTGGTTCCGGACTAGCGGGCCAGTGGGAGCAGTACTTC
CDR3: CASGSGLAGQWEQYF

size: -
V: TRBV5-6
J: TRBJ2-3
D: -
DNA: TGTGCCAGCAGCGCGGGTGATACGCAGTATTTT
CDR3: CASSAGDTQYF

size: many
V: TRBV12-5
J: TRBJ2-3
D: TRBD1
DNA: TGTGCTAGTGGACGGGACAGCCCTTCGGATACGCAGTATTTT
CDR3: CASGRDSPSDTQYF

size: many
V: TRBV7-7
J: TRBJ2-2
D: TRBD2
DNA: TGTGCCAGCAGCGGGACTAGAGGGATCGACACCGGGGAGCTGTTTTTT
CDR3: CASSGTRGIDTGELFF

size: -
V: TRBV27
J: TRBJ2-2
D: -
DNA: TGTGCCAGCAGTGTTGCTGGGCGGGAGCTGTTTTTT
CDR3: CASSVAGRELFF

size: few
V: TRBV20-1
J: TRBJ2-1
D: -
DNA: TGCAGTGCTTTACGGACGATATACCACAATGAGCAGTTCTTC
CDR3: CSALRTIYHNEQFF

size: -
V: TRBV10-3
J: TRBJ2-7
D: TRBD1
DNA: TGTGCCATCGGACAGACAGGGGAAGAGCAGTACTTC
CDR3: CAIGQTGEEQYF

size: -
V: TRBV3-1
J: TRBJ1-6
D: TRBD1
DNA: TGTGCCAGCAGCCAAACCGGGACAGGGGTTTCACTCCTCCACTTT
CDR3: CASSQTGTGVSLLHF

size: -
V: TRBV28
J: TRBJ1-2
D: -
DNA: TGTGCCAGCAGTTTCGGAGACAGTTATGGCTACACCTTC
CDR3: CASSFGDSYGYTF

size: -
V: TRBV6-2/TRBV6-3
J: TRBJ2-7
D: -
DNA: TGTGCCAGCAGTTACTCTGTGGACGAGCAGTACTTC
CDR3: CASSYSVDEQYF

size: few
V: TRBV29-1
J: TRBJ2-7
D: TRBD1
DNA: TGCAGCGTTGATGCGGCAGGGGGCTTTCACGAGCAGTACTTC
CDR3: CSVDAAGGFHEQYF

size: many
V: TRBV18
J: TRBJ2-5
D: TRBD2
DNA: TGTGCCAGCTCACCCCCGGGACTAGCGCGGGTCCAAGAGACCCAGTACTTC
CDR3: CASSPPGLARVQETQYF

size: few
V: TRBV10-3
J: TRBJ2-3
D: TRBD1
DNA: TGTGCCATCAGCAGGGGGACGGGGGATACGCAGTATTTT
CDR3: CAISRGTGDTQYF

size: many
V: TRBV27
J: TRBJ2-1
D: TRBD2
DNA: TGTGCCAGCACGGGACTAGCAGACGCCAATGAGCAGTTCTTC
CDR3: CASTGLADANEQFF

size: -
V: TRBV29-1
J: TRBJ2-4
D: -
DNA: TGCAGCGTTGAACAAAGGGGCAGGTGGGGTACTCAGTACTTC
CDR3: CSVEQRGRWGTQYF

size: -
V: TRBV18
J: TRBJ2-1
D: TRBD1
DNA: TGTGCCAGCTCACCTCCGACAGGGGGTGCAGTCAATGAGCAGTTCTTC
CDR3: CASSPPTGGAVNEQFF

size: -
V: TRBV29-1
J: TRBJ1-2
D: TRBD1
DNA: TGCAGCGTCCGACAGGGTGAGAATTATGGCTACACCTTC
CDR3: CSVRQGENYGYTF

size: -
V: TRBV5-4
J: TRBJ2-6
D: TRBD2
DNA: TGTGCCAGCAGCTTGGGGCACATCCGGGGGGCTGGGGCCAACGTCCTGACTTTC
CDR3: CASSLGHIRGAGANVLTF

size: many
V: TRBV7-6
J: TRBJ2-7
D: -
DNA: TGTGCCAGCAGCTTAGAAAAGAGTTACTCCTACGAGCAGTACTTC
CDR3: CASSLEKSYSYEQYF

size: few
V: TRBV29-1
J: TRBJ2-7
D: -
DNA: TGCAGCGTTCTCGGAGCATCCTACGAGCAGTACTTC
CDR3: CSVLGASYEQYF

size: once
V: TRBV4-1
J: TRBJ2-3
D: -
DNA: TGCGCCAGCAGCCAAGAAGGGCCGCCTAAGGAGGATACGCAGTATTTT
CDR3: CASSQEGPPKEDTQYF

size: many
V: TRBV24-1
J: TRBJ1-2
D: TRBD1
DNA: TGTGCCACCAGTGACTGGAGACAGGGAAGCTATGGCTACACCTTC
CDR3: CATSDWRQGSYGYTF

size: few
V: TRBV2
J: TRBJ2-1
D: TRBD2
DNA: TGTGCCAGCAGGGAGGGACTAGCGGGAGGGCAATGGGAGCAGTTCTTC
CDR3: CASREGLAGGQWEQFF

size: -
V: TRBV6-1
J: TRBJ2-1
D: -
DNA: TGTGCCAGCAGTCCCAGAGTGGGACGCTACAATGAGCAGTTCTTC
CDR3: CASSPRVGRYNEQFF

size: many
V: TRBV3-1
J: TRBJ1-2
D: -
DNA: TGTGCCAGCAGCTCAGGTCCGGGGGGCAGTAACTTCGACTATGGCTACACCTTC
CDR3: CASSSGPGGSNFDYGYTF

size: few
V: TRBV19
J: TRBJ2-7
D: TRBD1
DNA: TGTGCCAGTAGCCCCCGGGGACAGGGGACCTACGAGCAGTACTTC
CDR3: CASSPRGQGTYEQYF

size: few
V: TRBV21-1
J: TRBJ2-5
D: -
DNA: TGTGCCAGCAGCTCCCAGACCCAGTACTTC
CDR3: CASSSQTQYF

size: -
V: TRBV29-1
J: TRBJ2-3
D: -
DNA: TGCAGCGCGTATCGTGGGACGGTGAGCACAGATACGCAGTATTTT
CDR3: CSAYRGTVSTDTQYF

size: -
V: TRBV5-5
J: TRBJ2-3
D: TRBD2
DNA: TGTGCCAGCAGCTTGGCCGGGACTAGCGGGACGACCCATACGCAGTATTTT
CDR3: CASSLAGTSGTTHTQYF

size: once
V: TRBV11-2
J: TRBJ2-2
D: TRBD2
DNA: TGTGCCACCAGACGCCGGGCTAGCGGAAACACCGGGGAGCTGTTTTTT
CDR3: CATRRRASGNTGELFF

size: -
V: TRBV3-1
J: TRBJ1-1
D: -
DNA: TGTGCCAGCAGCCAAGGGAGAGGGGCGAACACTGAAGCTTTCTTT
CDR3: CASSQGRGANTEAFF

size: few
V: TRBV5-1
J: TRBJ2-1
D: -
DNA: TGCGCCAGCAGTCGCCCGCACAACAGGGAGCCTCACAATGAGCAGTTCTTC
CDR3: CASSRPHNREPHNEQFF

size: few
V: TRBV7-9
J: TRBJ1-4
D: -
DNA: TGTGCCAGCAGCCGCAGGGAGGACATTGAAAAACTGTTTTTT
CDR3: CASSRREDIEKLFF

size: few
V: TRBV7-8
J: TRBJ2-3
D: TRBD1
DNA: TGTGCCAGCAGCCGGCGGACAGGGACGGCAGATACGCAGTATTTT
CDR3: CASSRRTGTADTQYF

size: -
V: TRBV20-1
J: TRBJ1-1
D: TRBD1
DNA: TGCAGTGCCCCGGGACAGGGAAACACTGAAGCTTTCTTT
CDR3: CSAPGQGNTEAFF

size: -
V: TRBV20-1
J: TRBJ2-7
D: TRBD2
DNA: TGCAGTGCTAGGGTCCCGGCTAGCGGAACCCACGAGCAGTACTTC
CDR3: CSARVPASGTHEQYF

size: -
V: TRBV10-3
J: TRBJ2-7
D: -
DNA: TGTGCCATCAGTAGTGGGGCCGCCTACGAGCAGTACTTC
CDR3: CAISSGAAYEQYF

size: few
V: TRBV12-3/TRBV12-4
J: TRBJ2-1
D: -
DNA: TGTGCCAGCAGTCCCCCCCCAGGCCAGGAGGGCCGATCCTACAATGAGCAGTTCTTC
CDR3: CASSPPPGQEGRSYNEQFF

size: few
V: TRBV7-6
J: TRBJ1-1
D: TRBD1
DNA: TGTGCCAGCAGCTTAGTCGCAGGGGGTTACACTGAAGCTTTCTTT
CDR3: CASSLVAGGYTEAFF

size: few
V: TRBV7-3
J: TRBJ2-1
D: -
DNA: TGTGCCAGCGGACGTGGGGGTGAGCAGTTCTTC
CDR3: CASGRGGEQFF

size: -
V: TRBV10-3
J: TRBJ2-1
D: -
DNA: TGTGCCATCGGCGACCCGGCCAGGGGGGACAATGAGCAGTTCTTC
CDR3: CAIGDPARGDNEQFF

size: few
V: TRBV5-5
J: TRBJ2-7
D: -
DNA: TGTGCCAGCAGCTTGGCCCGCGACAGCTCCTACGAGCAGTACTTC
CDR3: CASSLARDSSYEQYF

size: many
V: TRBV29-1
J: TRBJ2-1
D: -
DNA: TGCAGCGTGTTGACCCCCGGCAGCAATGAGCAGTTCTTC
CDR3: CSVLTPGSNEQFF

size: few
V: TRBV7-3
J: TRBJ1-6
D: -
DNA: TGTGCCAGCAGCTTAGGGCCAGGGGCTAATTCACCCCTCCACTTT
CDR3: CASSLGPGANSPLHF

size: -
V: TRBV2
J: TRBJ2-1
D: TRBD2
DNA: TGTGCCAGCAGAGTCCAGGGACTAGCCCACAATGAGCAGTTCTTC
CDR3: CASRVQGLAHNEQFF

size: many
V: TRBV5-6
J: TRBJ1-6
D: TRBD1
DNA: TGTGCCAGCAGCTTGCGGGACAGGACGACTTCACCCCTCCACTTT
CDR3: CASSLRDRTTSPLHF

size: -
V: TRBV6-5
J: TRBJ2-1
D: TRBD1
DNA: TGTGCCAGCAGTACAGGGGCGGTGATTTGGGATGAGCAGTTCTTC
CDR3: CASSTGAVIWDEQFF

size: -
V: TRBV27
J: TRBJ1-1
D: -
DNA: TGTGCCAGCAGCCCGCGAGGCACTGAAGCTTTCTTT
CDR3: CASSPRGTEAFF

size: many
V: TRBV30
J: TRBJ2-7
D: -
DNA: TGTGCCTGGAGTCCAGACAGTATTGGCGAGCAGTACTTC
CDR3: CAWSPDSIGEQYF